The rows below give T cell receptor beta chains drawn from one sample of a study of T cells in Graves' hyperthyroidism and ophthalmopathy. TCRdb recomputed calls from the multiplex PCR reads with MiXCR, one row per CDR3 protein. The data hold some 300,000 distinct CDR3 sequences, with approximately 13% observed a single time. The sample comprised blood. The receptors come from a woman in her thirties or forties with Graves' hyperthyroidism. Both conserved end residues are part of each CDR3. A D gene is named only where the DNA matches it firmly. Clone size appears in some rows only: once, few, many, or a class for an expanded clone.

J | V | size | D | CDR3 | DNA
TRBJ2-3 | TRBV10-1 | - | - | CASVTDTQYF | TGCGCCAGCGTAACAGATACGCAGTATTTT
TRBJ2-1 | TRBV11-2 | - | - | CASSATGSLGDEQFF | TGTGCCAGCAGCGCGACCGGGTCATTGGGGGATGAGCAGTTCTTC
TRBJ2-7 | TRBV5-8 | many | - | CASSLELGPYEQYF | TGTGCCAGCAGCTTGGAACTAGGCCCCTACGAGCAGTACTTC
TRBJ2-3 | TRBV20-1 | many | TRBD2 | CSARGTSGSTDTQYF | TGCAGTGCTAGGGGGACTAGCGGAAGCACAGATACGCAGTATTTT
TRBJ1-6 | TRBV12-3/TRBV12-4 | - | TRBD1 | CASSFGDRESPLHF | TGTGCCAGCAGTTTCGGGGACAGGGAGTCACCCCTCCACTTT
TRBJ2-1 | TRBV2 | - | TRBD2 | CASSFKGSPTGLVSFDWQFF | TGTGCCAGCAGCTTTAAAGGCTCCCCCACGGGACTAGTCAGTTTCGATTGGCAGTTCTTC
TRBJ1-5 | TRBV7-2 | many | - | CASSPGQSSNQPQHF | TGTGCCAGCAGCCCCGGACAGTCTAGCAATCAGCCCCAGCATTTT
TRBJ1-2 | TRBV3-1 | many | - | CASSQETGRGAYYTF | TGTGCCAGCAGCCAAGAGACAGGACGAGGGGCCTACTACACCTTC
TRBJ1-5 | TRBV28 | many | TRBD1 | CASSLRTGGRQPQHF | TGTGCCAGCAGTCTCCGGACAGGGGGCAGGCAGCCCCAGCATTTT
TRBJ1-2 | TRBV6-1 | many | - | CASSERYGYTF | TGTGCCAGCAGTGAACGCTATGGCTACACCTTC
TRBJ2-1 | TRBV5-5 | - | TRBD2 | CASSLIWLAGGFEQFF | TGTGCCAGCAGCTTGATTTGGCTAGCGGGAGGGTTCGAGCAGTTCTTC
TRBJ1-1 | TRBV25-1 | many | - | CASSDPSQGPNAEAFF | TGTGCCAGCAGTGACCCTAGCCAAGGACCGAACGCTGAAGCTTTCTTT
TRBJ2-1 | TRBV18 | many | - | CASSVGLGNEQFF | TGTGCCAGCTCGGTGGGTCTGGGCAATGAGCAGTTCTTC
TRBJ1-5 | TRBV6-9 | many | - | CASSDSSYQPQHF | TGTGCCAGCAGTGACAGTAGTTATCAGCCCCAGCATTTT